Sequencing of this TCR beta chain was carried out in a study of cytomegalovirus exposure and HLA in healthy donors. This PCR relied on a set of 60 Vbeta primers and 13 Jbeta primers. Clones were sequenced by immunoSEQ multiplex PCR, and TCRdb holds only the in-frame ones, with some missing. The sample includes 110,000 or so clones, over 65% of them seen just once. The receptor comes from a man aged 35-49 years in good health and CMV-seropositive. Material: PBMCs.

CDR3 amino acids: CASSPRQKNIQYF. CDR3 nucleotides: TGTGCCAGCAGCCCCAGACAGAAAAACATTCAGTACTTC. The chain links TRBV7-8 to TRBJ2-4; a possible D gene is TRBD1 (5 bases). Looked up from germline, CDR1 is SGHVS and CDR2 is FQNEAQ. The CDR3 runs 13 residues. The V gene lost 5 bases and the J gene lost 4 bases, with 9 bases spanning the gap.